The rows below give T cell receptor beta chains drawn from one sample of a study of T cell repertoires in cytomegalovirus infection. TCRdb fed the reads into MiXCR, producing one record per CDR3 protein. The sample has fewer than 1,000,000 distinct CDR3 sequences, roughly a third seen once; the top ten hold around 15%. These receptors are not linked to any known antigen. The material sequenced was cultured CD8+ T cells from PBMCs, taken from culture after CMV antigen stimulation. The receptors were gathered from a human donor in good health (CMV status not recorded). Some clones in this sample may be carry-over from other donors' samples. Each CDR3 is given with its conserved first and last residue. The order of the fields is V gene, J gene, clone size, D gene, CDR3 DNA, CDR3 protein. The D gene is left open where the match is weak. The listing skips clone size in some rows; elsewhere it reads once, few, many or a size class.

TRBV6-1	TRBJ1-1	.	.	TGTGCCAGCCGCCACGTTGCGAACACTGAAGCTTTCTTT	CASRHVANTEAFF
TRBV7-9	TRBJ2-5	.	TRBD2	TGTGCCAGCAGACCGACTAGCGGGGGGGCCCGGGAGACCCAGTACTTC	CASRPTSGGARETQYF
TRBV6-6	TRBJ2-3	.	TRBD1	TGTGCCAGCAGTCGTCACCATGACAGGGCACGCACAGATACGCAGTATTTT	CASSRHHDRARTDTQYF
TRBV5-4	TRBJ2-3	.	.	TGTGCCAGCAGCCCAAGGAGGGTCACAGATACGCAGTATTTT	CASSPRRVTDTQYF
TRBV6-6	TRBJ2-1	few	.	TGTGCCAGCAGTTACCCGGGCCGCGGTAGCCTTTACGATGAGCAGTTCTTC	CASSYPGRGSLYDEQFF
TRBV5-1	TRBJ2-2	.	TRBD2	TGCGCCAGCAGCTTGGCTACTAGCGCCGGGGAGCTGTTTTTT	CASSLATSAGELFF
TRBV27	TRBJ2-2	.	.	TGTGCCAGCAGTTTCGGCTCTAGCACCGGGGAGCTGTTTTTT	CASSFGSSTGELFF
TRBV6-1	TRBJ1-4	few	.	TGTGCCAGCAGTCAGCAGGCCAGGGAACTGTTTTTT	CASSQQARELFF
TRBV6-5	TRBJ1-1	.	.	TGTGCCAGCAGTTACTCTAGTGGGGACGGGGCCACTGAAGCTTTCTTT	CASSYSSGDGATEAFF
TRBV7-9	TRBJ2-6	.	TRBD1	TGTGCCAGCAGCATCCCCGGGACAGGGGGCTATACTGGGGCCAACGTCCTGACTTTC	CASSIPGTGGYTGANVLTF
TRBV5-4	TRBJ2-5	few	TRBD1	TGTGCCAGCAGCTTCGGCCGGGACAGGGGAATAGAGACCCAGTACTTC	CASSFGRDRGIETQYF
TRBV6-1	TRBJ2-1	.	TRBD2	TGTGCCAGCAGTGTCTTTGGGAGGGAGGGAGGCTCCTACAATGAGCAGTTCTTC	CASSVFGREGGSYNEQFF
TRBV7-9	TRBJ1-2	.	.	TGTGCCAGCAGCTACGGACGGGACGGCTACACCTTC	CASSYGRDGYTF
TRBV7-9	TRBJ1-1	.	.	TGTGCCAGCAGCCATTGGGCCAGGACCCCTGATCCTGAAGCTTTCTTT	CASSHWARTPDPEAFF
TRBV7-2	TRBJ2-3	many	.	TGTGCCAGCAGCTTACCGCGTCGCACAGATACGCAGTATTTT	CASSLPRRTDTQYF
TRBV27	TRBJ1-6	.	.	TGTGCCAGCCGATCGGGGAGCGGTAATTCACCCCTCCACTTT	CASRSGSGNSPLHF
TRBV7-8	TRBJ2-7	.	TRBD1	TGTGCCAGCAGCTTAAACCAGGGGGCCCACGAGCAGTACTTC	CASSLNQGAHEQYF
TRBV5-3	TRBJ2-3	.	.	TGTGCCAGCAGTTTGGCCGGGGCGGTCAGCACAGATACGCAGTATTTT	CASSLAGAVSTDTQYF
TRBV7-6	TRBJ1-1	few	.	TGTGCCAGCAGCTTGGCCCAGGGGATCAACACTGAAGCTTTCTTT	CASSLAQGINTEAFF
TRBV15	TRBJ2-3	few	TRBD1	TGTGCCACCAGCAGCGCCAGAGGTATCGGGACAGGGGTAGATACGCAGTATTTT	CATSSARGIGTGVDTQYF
TRBV7-6	TRBJ2-5	many	.	TGTGCCAGCAGCTTATTATTCGGAGTGTCTCAAAAAGAGACCCAGTACTTC	CASSLLFGVSQKETQYF
TRBV11-2	TRBJ2-3	.	.	TGTGCCAGCAGCTTATATGTTGCGGGATTGTTAGATACGCAGTATTTT	CASSLYVAGLLDTQYF
TRBV19	TRBJ2-1	few	.	TGTGCCACACTGGCAGGGGCCCCCTTTGATGAGCAGTTCTTC	CATLAGAPFDEQFF
TRBV6-5	TRBJ1-6	.	.	TGTGCCAGCACCACAAGACAGAGAATGAGGGTAAATTCACCCCTCCACTTT	CASTTRQRMRVNSPLHF
TRBV27	TRBJ2-5	many	TRBD2	TGTGCCAGCAGCTTGTCGCGGGGGGGGGAGACCCAGTACTTC	CASSLSRGGETQYF
TRBV20-1	TRBJ2-1	.	TRBD2	TGCAGTGCTGGTGGGACTAGCGGGGGAAATGACAATGAGCAGTTCTTC	CSAGGTSGGNDNEQFF
TRBV12-3/TRBV12-4	TRBJ2-5	few	TRBD2	TGTGCCAGCGTCCACAGCGGGGGGGCCCCAGAGACCCAGTACTTC	CASVHSGGAPETQYF
TRBV19	TRBJ2-7	.	TRBD1	TGTGCCAGTAGTATCGGAAGGGGGCTTAACGAGCAGTACTTC	CASSIGRGLNEQYF
TRBV29-1	TRBJ1-2	few	.	TGCAGCGCGGACAGATCTAACTATGGCTACACCTTC	CSADRSNYGYTF
TRBV14	TRBJ1-1	.	TRBD1	TGTGCCAGCAGCCCGACAGGGGGGAAGGAAGGCTCTGAAGCTTTCTTT	CASSPTGGKEGSEAFF
TRBV25-1	TRBJ2-1	few	TRBD1	TGTGCCAGCAGTGTAGGACAGGGGGCGATTGAGCAGTTCTTC	CASSVGQGAIEQFF
TRBV10-3	TRBJ2-5	.	.	TGTGCCATCAGGGGAGCGGAGACCCAGTACTTC	CAIRGAETQYF
TRBV5-1	TRBJ2-1	few	.	TGCGCCAGCAAGGTTAACTCCTACAATGAGCAGTTCTTC	CASKVNSYNEQFF
TRBV11-2	TRBJ1-1	many	TRBD1	TGTGCCAGCAGCTTATGGGCAAGGGACAGGGGGCGCCTGAACACTGAAGCTTTCTTT	CASSLWARDRGRLNTEAFF
TRBV27	TRBJ1-2	.	.	TGTGCCAGCAGTTTCTCCGGGGCGGGGAGCTATGGCTACACCTTC	CASSFSGAGSYGYTF
TRBV6-1	TRBJ2-3	few	.	TGTGCCAGTTGTCTAGGAGGCACAGATACGCAGTATTTT	CASCLGGTDTQYF
TRBV7-8	TRBJ2-7	many	.	TGTGCCAGCAGCTTAGCGCGGGGGCTCAGCTCCTACGAGCAGTACTTC	CASSLARGLSSYEQYF
TRBV7-8	TRBJ1-2	many	TRBD1	TGTGCCAGCAGCTTAGATGGCAGGGGGCAGAGAAGCTACACCTTC	CASSLDGRGQRSYTF
TRBV6-5	TRBJ1-1	once	TRBD1	TGTGCCAGCAGCATCCACGACAGGGCGGGTGAAGCTTTCTTT	CASSIHDRAGEAFF
TRBV6-6	TRBJ2-7	.	.	TGTGCCAGCAGTATGGGTCGAACGCTCGAGCACTACTTC	CASSMGRTLEHYF
TRBV20-1	TRBJ1-1	few	.	TGCAGTGCTAGAGACCACTTAAACACTGAAGCTTTCTTT	CSARDHLNTEAFF
TRBV11-3	TRBJ2-1	.	.	TGTGCCAGCAGCTTGCTCAGTAACAATGAGCAGTTCTTC	CASSLLSNNEQFF
TRBV6-1	TRBJ2-7	.	.	TGTGCCAGCAGTGAAGTTTTGGCCGACGGAGAGCAGTACTTC	CASSEVLADGEQYF
TRBV5-4	TRBJ1-4	few	.	TGTGCCAGCAGCTTTGAAGGACCAACTAATGAAAAACTGTTTTTT	CASSFEGPTNEKLFF
TRBV7-9	TRBJ2-5	few	.	TGTGCCAGCAGCTTGCTCTCAGACCAAGAGACCCAGTACTTC	CASSLLSDQETQYF